This entry features one T cell receptor (beta chain) sequence. In TCRdb, the RT-PCR reads were re-called with MiXCR into one record per CDR3 protein. The sample contains about 960,000 distinct CDR3 sequences, about a sixth of which appear only once. The V gene's germline CDR1 is SNHLY and CDR2 FYNNEI. V lost 6 bases and J lost 5, with 13 bases in between. The CDR3 extends over 14 amino acids. The data were taken from a study of patients and donors after allogeneic stem cell transplantation. The chain couples TRBV2 to TRBJ1-4; TRBD1 might be the D (5 bases). This receptor was identified in a human donor who was either an allogeneic HSCT recipient or a stem cell or donor lymphocyte infusion donor (not recorded which). It is not recorded whose cells these are; they may come from a transplant donor. The material sequenced was blood, either unsorted or a sorted T cell fraction (not recorded which). CDR3 DNA: TGTGCCAGCAGGTCACAGGTTATGAATGAAAAACTGTTTTTT. Amino acid sequence: CASRSQVMNEKLFF.